This T cell receptor beta chain was sequenced in a study of blood T cell repertoires in COVID-19. Across the whole study: Sources were T cells, B-cell-depleted T cells, or PBMCs; the material itself was cDNA or gDNA.

The method was immunoSEQ multiplex PCR; TCRdb's version includes in-frame clones alone and lacks a portion of them. The sample has a few hundred thousand clones, roughly 80% seen once. Trimming at V came to 10 bases and at J to 5 bases, leaving 10 bases not matched to a gene. Germline CDR1 and CDR2: MNHEY and SMNVEV (reference sequence). The CDR3 is made up of 13 amino acids. Source material: peripheral blood. The rearrangement links TRBV27 to TRBJ1-1, with 7 bases lining up with TRBD1. The sequence came from an elderly woman with acute or convalescent COVID-19. CDR3 nucleotides: TGTGCCACCAAGAAACAGGGGAGAACTGAAGCTTTCTTT. Residues: CATKKQGRTEAFF.